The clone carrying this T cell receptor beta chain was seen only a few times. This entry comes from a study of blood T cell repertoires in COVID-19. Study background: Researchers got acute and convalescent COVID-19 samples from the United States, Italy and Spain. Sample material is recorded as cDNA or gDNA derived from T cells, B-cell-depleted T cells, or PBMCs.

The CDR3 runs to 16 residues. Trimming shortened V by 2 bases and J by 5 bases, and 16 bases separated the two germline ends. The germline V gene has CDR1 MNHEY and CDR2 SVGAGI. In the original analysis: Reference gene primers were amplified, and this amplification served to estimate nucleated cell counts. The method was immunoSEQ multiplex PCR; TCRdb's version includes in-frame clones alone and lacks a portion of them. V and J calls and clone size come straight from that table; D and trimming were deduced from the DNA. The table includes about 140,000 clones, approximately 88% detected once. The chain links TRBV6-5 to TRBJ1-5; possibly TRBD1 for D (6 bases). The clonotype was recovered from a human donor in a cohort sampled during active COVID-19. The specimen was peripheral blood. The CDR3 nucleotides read TGTGCCAGCAGTTACAAGCAGGGGCTTTGGTATCAGCCCCAGCATTTT. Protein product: CASSYKQGLWYQPQHF.